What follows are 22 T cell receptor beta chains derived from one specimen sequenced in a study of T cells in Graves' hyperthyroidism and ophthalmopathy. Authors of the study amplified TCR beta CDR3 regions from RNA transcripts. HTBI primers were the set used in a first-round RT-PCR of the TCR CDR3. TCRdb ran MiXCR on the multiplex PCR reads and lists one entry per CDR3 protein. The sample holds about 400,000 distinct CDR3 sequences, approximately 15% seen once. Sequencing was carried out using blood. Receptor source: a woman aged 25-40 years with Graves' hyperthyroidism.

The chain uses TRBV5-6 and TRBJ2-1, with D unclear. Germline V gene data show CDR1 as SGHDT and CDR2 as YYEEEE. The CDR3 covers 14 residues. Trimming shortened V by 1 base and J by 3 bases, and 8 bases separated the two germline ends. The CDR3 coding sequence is TGTGCCAGCAGCTTGTCAACGGACTACAATGAGCAGTTCTTC. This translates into CASSLSTDYNEQFF.

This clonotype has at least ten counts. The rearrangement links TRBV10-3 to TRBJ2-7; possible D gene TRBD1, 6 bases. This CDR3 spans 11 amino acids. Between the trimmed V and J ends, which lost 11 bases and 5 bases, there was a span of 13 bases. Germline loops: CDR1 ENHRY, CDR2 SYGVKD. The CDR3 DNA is TGTGCCGTACAGGGCTTCCACGAGCAGTACTTC. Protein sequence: CAVQGFHEQYF.

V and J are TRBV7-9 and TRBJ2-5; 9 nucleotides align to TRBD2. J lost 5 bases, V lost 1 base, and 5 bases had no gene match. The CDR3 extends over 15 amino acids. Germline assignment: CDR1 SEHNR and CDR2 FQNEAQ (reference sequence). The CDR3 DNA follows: TGTGCCAGCAGCTTAGATCTAGCGGGAATGGAGACCCAGTACTTC. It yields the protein CASSLDLAGMETQYF.

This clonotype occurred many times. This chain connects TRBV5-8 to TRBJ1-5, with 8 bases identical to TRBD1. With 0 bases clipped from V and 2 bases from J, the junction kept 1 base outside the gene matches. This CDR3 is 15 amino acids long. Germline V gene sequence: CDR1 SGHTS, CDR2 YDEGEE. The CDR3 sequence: CASSLETGGNQPQHF. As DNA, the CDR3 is TGTGCCAGCAGCTTGGAGACAGGGGGCAATCAGCCCCAGCATTTT.

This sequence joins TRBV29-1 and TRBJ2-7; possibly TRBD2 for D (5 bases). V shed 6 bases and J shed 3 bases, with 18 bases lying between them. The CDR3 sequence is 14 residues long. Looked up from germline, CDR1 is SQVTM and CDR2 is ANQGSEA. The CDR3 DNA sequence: TGCAGCGTCAAAGGCGGGTGTTTGGACTACGAGCAGTACTTC. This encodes CSVKGGCLDYEQYF.

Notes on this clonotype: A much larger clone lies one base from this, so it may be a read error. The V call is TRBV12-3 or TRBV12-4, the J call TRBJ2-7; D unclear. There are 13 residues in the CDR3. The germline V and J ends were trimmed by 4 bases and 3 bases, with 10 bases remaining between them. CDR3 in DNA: TGTGCCAGCAGTTCGGCCTACCTCTACGAGCAGTACTTC. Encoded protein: CASSSAYLYEQYF.

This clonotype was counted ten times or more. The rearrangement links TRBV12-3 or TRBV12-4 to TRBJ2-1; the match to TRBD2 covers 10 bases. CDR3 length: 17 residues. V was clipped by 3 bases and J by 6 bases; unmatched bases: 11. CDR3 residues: CASSFLRLAGDGNEQFF. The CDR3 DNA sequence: TGTGCCAGCAGTTTCCTTCGGCTAGCGGGAGATGGCAATGAGCAGTTCTTC.

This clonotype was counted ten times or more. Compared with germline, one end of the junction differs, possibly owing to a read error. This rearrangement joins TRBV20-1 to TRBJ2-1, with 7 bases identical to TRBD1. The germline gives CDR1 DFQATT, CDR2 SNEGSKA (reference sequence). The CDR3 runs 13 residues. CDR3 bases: TGCAGTCCTAGGGGGCAAACTTACAATGAGCAGTTCTTC. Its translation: CSPRGQTYNEQFF.

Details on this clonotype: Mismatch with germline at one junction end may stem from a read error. The CDR3 nucleotides read TGTGCCACCAGTGACGCTGACAGGGCGGGTTGGGGCGGGGAGCTGTCTTTT. It yields the protein CATSDADRAGWGGELSF. The rearrangement links TRBV24-1 to TRBJ2-2; D might be TRBD1 (7 bases). The germline CDR1 and CDR2 sequences are KGHDR and SFDVKD. The CDR3 consists of 17 residues.

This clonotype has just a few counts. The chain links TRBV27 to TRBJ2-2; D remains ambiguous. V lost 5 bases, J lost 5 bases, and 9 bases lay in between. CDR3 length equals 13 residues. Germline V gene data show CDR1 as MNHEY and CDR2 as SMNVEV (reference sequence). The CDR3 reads CASSLMGTGELFF. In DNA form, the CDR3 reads TGTGCCAGCAGTCTTATGGGTACCGGGGAGCTGTTTTTT.

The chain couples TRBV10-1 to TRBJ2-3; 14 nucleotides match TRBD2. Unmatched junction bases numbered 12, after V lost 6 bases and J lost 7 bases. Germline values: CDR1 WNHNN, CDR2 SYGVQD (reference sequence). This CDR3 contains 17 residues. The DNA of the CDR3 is TGCGCCAGCAGCGTACGTCCGGGACTAGCGGGAGAGCATACGCAGTATTTT. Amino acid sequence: CASSVRPGLAGEHTQYF.

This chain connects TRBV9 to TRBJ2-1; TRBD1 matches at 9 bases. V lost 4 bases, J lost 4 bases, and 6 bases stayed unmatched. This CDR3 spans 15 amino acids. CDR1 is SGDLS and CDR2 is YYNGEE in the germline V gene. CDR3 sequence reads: CASSSDRGTYNEQFF. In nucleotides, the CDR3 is TGTGCCAGCAGCTCGGACAGGGGAACTTACAATGAGCAGTTCTTC. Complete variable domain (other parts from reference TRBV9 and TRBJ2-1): DSGVTQTPKHLITATGQRVTLRCSPRSGDLSVYWYQQSLDQGLQFLIQYYNGEERAKGNILERFSAQQFPDLHSELNLSSLELGDSALYFCASSSDRGTYNEQFFGPGTRLTVL.

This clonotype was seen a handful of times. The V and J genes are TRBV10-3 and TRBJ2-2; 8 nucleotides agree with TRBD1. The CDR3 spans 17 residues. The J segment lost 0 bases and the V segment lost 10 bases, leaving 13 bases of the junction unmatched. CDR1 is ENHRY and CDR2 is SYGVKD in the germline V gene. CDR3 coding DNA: TGTGCCAGCTCGGGACAGGTCCTAAGTGCGAACACCGGGGAGCTGTTTTTT. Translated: CASSGQVLSANTGELFF.

The CDR3 nucleotides read TGCAGTGCCACCGGGACTAGCGGGAGGGCCTTAGGTGAGCAGTTCTTC. Translating it yields CSATGTSGRALGEQFF. The chain links TRBV20-1 to TRBJ2-1; 16 bases are shared with TRBD2. The ends lost 6 bases at V and 9 bases at J; junction bases unmatched: 11. This CDR3 contains 16 residues. Germline assignment: CDR1 DFQATT and CDR2 SNEGSKA (reference sequence).

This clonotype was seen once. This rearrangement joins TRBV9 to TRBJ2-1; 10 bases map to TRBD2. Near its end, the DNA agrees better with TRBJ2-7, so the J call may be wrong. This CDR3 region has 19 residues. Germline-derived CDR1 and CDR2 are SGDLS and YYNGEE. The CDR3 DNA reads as TGTGCCAGCAGCGATCCCGGGACTAGCGCGAGGAGCTCCTACAATGAGCAGTACTTC. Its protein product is CASSDPGTSARSSYNEQYF.

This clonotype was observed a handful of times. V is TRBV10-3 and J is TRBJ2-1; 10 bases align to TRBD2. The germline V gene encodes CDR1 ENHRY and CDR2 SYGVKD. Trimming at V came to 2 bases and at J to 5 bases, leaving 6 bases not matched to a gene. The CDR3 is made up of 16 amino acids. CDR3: CAISEPTSGANNEQFF. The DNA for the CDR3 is TGTGCCATCAGTGAGCCAACTAGCGGGGCAAACAATGAGCAGTTCTTC.

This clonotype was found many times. CDR3 DNA sequence: TGTGCCAGCTTTGGGGGCTACGAGCAGTACTTC. The encoded protein is CASFGGYEQYF. The chain links TRBV6-1 to TRBJ2-7; the D call may be TRBD1 or TRBD2 (5 bases each). CDR3 length: 11 residues. Germline V gives CDR1 MNHNS, CDR2 SASEGT. V was trimmed by 8 bases and J by 3 bases, leaving 8 bases between them.

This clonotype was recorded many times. The CDR3 DNA sequence: TGTGCCTGGAGTTCAAACTTGGGGTACAATGAGCAGTTCTTC. Residues: CAWSSNLGYNEQFF. The chain has TRBV30 and TRBJ2-1; no definite D call. Germline values: CDR1 GTSNPN, CDR2 SVGIG (reference sequence). This CDR3 comprises 14 residues. V was clipped by 2 bases and J by 4 bases, with 12 bases between them.

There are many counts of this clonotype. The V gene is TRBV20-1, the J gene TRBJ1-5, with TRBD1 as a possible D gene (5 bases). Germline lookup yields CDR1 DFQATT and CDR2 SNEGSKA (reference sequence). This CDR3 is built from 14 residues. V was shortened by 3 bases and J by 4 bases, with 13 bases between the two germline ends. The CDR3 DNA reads TGCAGTGCTAGCAAGGTTGGGGGTAATCAGCCCCAGCATTTT. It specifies CSASKVGGNQPQHF.

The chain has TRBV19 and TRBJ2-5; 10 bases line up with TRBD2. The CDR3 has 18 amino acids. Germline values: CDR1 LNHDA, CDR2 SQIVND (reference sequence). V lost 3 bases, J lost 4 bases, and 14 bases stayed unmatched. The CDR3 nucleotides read TGTGCCAGTAGTATCGCTAGCGGGAGTCTGACGTTGGGAGAGACCCAGTACTTC. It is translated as CASSIASGSLTLGETQYF.

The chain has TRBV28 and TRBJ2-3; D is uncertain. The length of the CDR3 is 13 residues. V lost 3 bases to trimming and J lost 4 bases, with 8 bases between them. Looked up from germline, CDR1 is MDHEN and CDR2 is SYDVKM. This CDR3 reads CASSFSRPDTQYF. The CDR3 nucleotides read TGTGCCAGCAGTTTCTCTAGACCAGATACGCAGTATTTT. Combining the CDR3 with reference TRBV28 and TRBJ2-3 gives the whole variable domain DVKVTQSSRYLVKRTGEKVFLECVQDMDHENMFWYRQDPGLGLRLIYFSYDVKMKEKGDIPEGYSVSREKKERFSLILESASTNQTSMYLCASSFSRPDTQYFGPGTRLTVL.

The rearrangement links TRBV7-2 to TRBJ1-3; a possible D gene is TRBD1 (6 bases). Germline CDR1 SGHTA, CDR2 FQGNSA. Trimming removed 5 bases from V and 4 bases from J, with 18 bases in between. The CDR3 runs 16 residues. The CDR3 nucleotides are TGTGCCAGCAGCCTAAGGGGAGCAGGGGCAGGAAACACCATATATTTT. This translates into CASSLRGAGAGNTIYF. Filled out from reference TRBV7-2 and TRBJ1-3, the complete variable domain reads GAGVSQSPSNKVTEKGKDVELRCDPISGHTALYWYRQSLGQGLEFLIYFQGNSAPDKSGLPSDRFSAERTGGSVSTLTIQRTQQEDSAVYLCASSLRGAGAGNTIYFGEGSWLTVV.